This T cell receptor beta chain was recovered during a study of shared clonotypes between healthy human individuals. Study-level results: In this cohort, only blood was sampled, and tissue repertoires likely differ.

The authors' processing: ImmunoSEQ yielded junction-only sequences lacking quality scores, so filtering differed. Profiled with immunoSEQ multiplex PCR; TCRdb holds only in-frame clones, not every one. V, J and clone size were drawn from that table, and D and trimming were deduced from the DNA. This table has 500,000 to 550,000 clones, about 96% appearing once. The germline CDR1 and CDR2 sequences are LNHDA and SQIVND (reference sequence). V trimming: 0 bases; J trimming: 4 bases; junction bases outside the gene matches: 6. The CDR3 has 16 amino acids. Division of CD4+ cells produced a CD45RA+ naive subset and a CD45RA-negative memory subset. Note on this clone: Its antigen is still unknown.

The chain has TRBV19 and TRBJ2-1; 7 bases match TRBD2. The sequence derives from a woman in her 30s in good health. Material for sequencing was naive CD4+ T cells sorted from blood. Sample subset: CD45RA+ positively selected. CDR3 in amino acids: CASSIEPAGFYNEQFF. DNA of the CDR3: TGTGCCAGTAGTATAGAACCAGCGGGGTTTTACAATGAGCAGTTCTTC.